Each of the 24 T cell receptor beta chains below was sequenced from the same sample in a study of control samples from healthy donors and cancer patients. Clones were sequenced by immunoSEQ multiplex PCR, and TCRdb holds only the in-frame ones, with some missing. The data contain about 89,000 clones, roughly 86% of them singletons. Material: blood. Receptors were obtained from a man aged 25 to 45 in good health.

Only a few counts were recorded for this clone. The chain employs TRBV7-3 and TRBJ1-1; D not resolved. V lost 1 base and J lost 1, with 10 bases in between. The CDR3 has 15 residues. The germline V gene encodes CDR1 SGHTA and CDR2 FQGTGA. CDR3 sequence (DNA): TGTGCCAGCAGCTTAAGTCTCGCAGAGAACACTGAAGCTTTCTTT. It specifies CASSLSLAENTEAFF.

This chain joins TRBV27 and TRBJ2-1; 15 nucleotides line up with TRBD2. This CDR3 is 18 amino acids long. V lost 5 bases and J lost 4; bases outside the gene matches: 9. Per the germline V gene, CDR1 is MNHEY and CDR2 is SMNVEV (reference sequence). The DNA for the CDR3 is TGTGCCAGCAGTCCCGGACTAGCGGGGGGGCCGGGTTACAATGAGCAGTTCTTC. It codes for CASSPGLAGGPGYNEQFF.

The chain combines TRBV3-1 (or the pseudogene TRBV3-2) with TRBJ1-5; D unresolved. The V and J ends lost 4 bases and 4 bases respectively, with 8 bases between them. Germline V lookup: CDR1 LGHDT, CDR2 YNNKEL (reference sequence). The CDR3 is 13 residues long. The CDR3 sequence is CASSPTRNQPQHF. CDR3 coding DNA: TGTGCCAGCAGCCCTACGCGGAATCAGCCCCAGCATTTT.

This sequence joins TRBV29-1 and TRBJ1-2; D gene ambiguous. Germline CDR1 is SQVTM and CDR2 is ANQGSEA. V gave up 4 bases and J gave up 2 bases, with 5 bases separating them. This CDR3 has 11 residues. The chain's CDR3 is CSVGENYGYTF. The CDR3 DNA follows: TGCAGCGTTGGAGAGAACTATGGCTACACCTTC.

The chain recombines TRBV6-2 or TRBV6-3 with TRBJ2-1; a weak D match, TRBD2 (5 bases). Trimming removed 4 bases at V and 7 bases at J, with 14 bases between. The CDR3 length is 14 residues. CDR1 is MNHEY, CDR2 SVGEGT, per germline. CDR3 loop: CASSSRVGVNEQFF. DNA for the CDR3: TGTGCCAGCAGTTCTCGAGTCGGGGTTAATGAGCAGTTCTTC.

This sequence joins TRBV27 and TRBJ2-7, with D maybe TRBD1 (6 bases). V was clipped by 5 bases and J by 9 bases, with 17 bases between them. The CDR3 runs to 13 residues. Germline V gene lookup returns CDR1 MNHEY and CDR2 SMNVEV (reference sequence). In nucleotides, the CDR3 is TGTGCCAGCAGTCCCGGGACCCTCAGGGGGCAGTACTTC. It encodes CASSPGTLRGQYF.

This chain links TRBV6-4 with TRBJ2-1; the match to TRBD2 covers 7 bases. Germline CDR1 is MRHNA and CDR2 is SNTAGT. The V segment lost 2 bases and the J segment 5 bases; nucleotides outside the gene matches: 0. The CDR3 length is 13 residues. The CDR3 loop is CASSDGTNNEQFF. Written as DNA, the CDR3 is TGTGCCAGCAGTGACGGGACTAACAATGAGCAGTTCTTC.

The V gene is TRBV30, the J gene TRBJ2-5, with 7 nucleotides matching TRBD2. The germline V gene has CDR1 GTSNPN and CDR2 SVGIG (reference sequence). CDR3 length equals 14 residues. The V gene end was trimmed by 4 bases and the J gene end by 0 bases; junction bases not matched to a gene: 5. CDR3 sequence (DNA): TGTGCCTGGACACGGGACTACAACCAAGAGACCCAGTACTTC. It translates to CAWTRDYNQETQYF.

At least ten counts were recorded for this clone. V and J are TRBV7-9 and TRBJ2-5, with D uncertain. Germline CDR1 and CDR2: SEHNR and FQNEAQ (reference sequence). V was pared by 6 bases and J by 4 bases, with 21 bases between. The length of the CDR3 is 16 residues. CDR3 amino acids: CASSWTVAVSGETQYF. The CDR3 DNA is TGTGCCAGCAGTTGGACGGTTGCGGTTTCAGGAGAGACCCAGTACTTC.

Only a few counts were recorded for this clone. The chain joins TRBV4-2 to TRBJ2-3; TRBD2 matches 13 bases. The CDR3 loop spans 17 amino acids. Per the germline V gene, CDR1 is LGHNA and CDR2 is YNFKEQ. J lost 3 bases, V lost 1 base, and 4 bases had no gene match. CDR3 residues: CASSQVLAGGPTDTQYF. DNA for the CDR3: TGTGCCAGCAGCCAAGTACTAGCGGGGGGGCCGACAGATACGCAGTATTTT.

There are a few counts of this clone. The V gene is TRBV15, the J gene TRBJ2-3; 9 nucleotides match TRBD1. The junction had 12 bases not matched to a gene; V was cut back by 3 bases and J by 2 bases. This CDR3 has 18 amino acids. In germline, CDR1 is LNHNV, CDR2 YYDKDF (reference sequence). The DNA for the CDR3 is TGTGCCACCAGCAGGGGGATCGGACAGGGGACAAACACAGATACGCAGTATTTT. Its protein product is CATSRGIGQGTNTDTQYF.

The chain joins TRBV12-3 or TRBV12-4 to TRBJ1-4; 7 bases line up with TRBD1. J was trimmed by 6 bases and V by 10 bases; bases with no gene match: 8. The CDR3 is 13 amino acids. CDR3 in DNA: TGTGCCACCCGGGACAGCAGGGATGAAAAACTGTTTTTT. This gives the protein CATRDSRDEKLFF.

The chain recombines TRBV18 with TRBJ2-5; D possibly uses TRBD1 or TRBD2 (6 bases each). The V end lost 5 bases, the J end lost 2 bases, and 12 bases lay between the germline ends. Germline loops: CDR1 KGHSH, CDR2 LQKENI. The CDR3 has 14 residues. CDR3 coding DNA: TGTGCCAGCTCAACGACGGGGGCTCAAGAGACCCAGTACTTC. Translation gives CASSTTGAQETQYF.

The chain has TRBV30 and TRBJ2-6; 7 nucleotides line up with TRBD1. Germline V CDR1 and CDR2: GTSNPN, SVGIG (reference sequence). The CDR3 is 14 amino acids. Losses at the gene ends were 5 bases for V and 0 bases for J; bases not matched to a gene: 1. CDR3 sequence reads: CAWAGGSGANVLTF. The CDR3 nucleotides read TGTGCCTGGGCAGGGGGCTCTGGGGCCAACGTCCTGACTTTC.

The chain combines TRBV18 with TRBJ1-1; D is unresolved. With 5 bases removed from V and 1 base from J, the gap between germline ends came to 8 bases. CDR1 and CDR2 (germline): KGHSH, LQKENI. This CDR3 has 13 residues. The CDR3 is CASSGRENTEAFF. The CDR3 DNA sequence: TGTGCCAGCTCAGGAAGGGAGAACACTGAAGCTTTCTTT.

V and J are TRBV29-1 and TRBJ1-2, with TRBD1 identical over 12 bases. From germline, CDR1 is SQVTM and CDR2 ANQGSEA. Trimming took 0 bases from V and 3 from J; bases not matched to a gene: 8. The CDR3 totals 17 residues. The CDR3 loop reads CSVEDPGTGGLHYGYTF. Here the CDR3 DNA reads TGCAGCGTTGAAGATCCAGGGACAGGGGGCCTCCACTATGGCTACACCTTC. Using reference TRBV29-1 and TRBJ1-2 for the parts outside the CDR3, the full variable domain is SAVISQKPSRDICQRGTSLTIQCQVDSQVTMMFWYRQQPGQSLTLIATANQGSEATYESGFVIDKFPISRPNLTFSTLTVSNMSPEDSSIYLCSVEDPGTGGLHYGYTFGSGTRLTVV.

The chain combines TRBV3-1 (or the pseudogene TRBV3-2) with TRBJ2-5, with 7 bases fitting TRBD2. The germline V gene has CDR1 LGHDT and CDR2 YNNKEL (reference sequence). CDR3 size: 15 residues. V lost 1 base to trimming and J lost 5 bases; unmatched junction nucleotides: 7. This chain's CDR3 is CASSQGRGSIETQYF. Written as DNA, the CDR3 is TGTGCCAGCAGCCAAGGGCGGGGGTCGATTGAGACCCAGTACTTC.

The rearrangement links TRBV12-3 or TRBV12-4 to TRBJ1-2; D ambiguous. This CDR3 has 12 amino acids. Trimming pared 7 bases from V and 2 bases from J, leaving 8 bases between. DNA of the CDR3: TGTGCCAGCACCCAGCGGAACTATGGCTACACCTTC. The encoded protein is CASTQRNYGYTF.

V gene TRBV5-4 combines with J gene TRBJ1-1; D is possibly TRBD1 (5 bases). CDR1 and CDR2 from the germline V gene are SGHNT and YYREEE (reference sequence). The ends were cut back, 4 bases at V and 3 bases at J, with 16 bases in the middle. The CDR3 is 15 residues long. CDR3 sequence reads: CASSGFEGRDTEAFF. As DNA, the CDR3 is TGTGCCAGCAGCGGGTTCGAGGGGCGAGACACTGAAGCTTTCTTT.

The rearrangement links TRBV2 to TRBJ2-3; possible D gene TRBD2, 6 bases. This CDR3 comprises 15 residues. V gave up 11 bases and J gave up 0 bases, with 18 bases separating them. Germline CDR1 is SNHLY and CDR2 is FYNNEI. CDR3 in amino acids: CALRSWGESTDTQYF. In DNA form, the CDR3 reads TGTGCCTTACGTTCCTGGGGGGAAAGCACAGATACGCAGTATTTT.

In its sample, this clone was seen a few times. The CDR3 nucleotides are TGTGCCTGGAGTCCACTGGGGGGATGGAACACTGAAGCTTTCTTT. Amino acid sequence: CAWSPLGGWNTEAFF. The chain couples TRBV30 to TRBJ1-1; possible D gene TRBD1, 5 bases. This CDR3 region has 15 residues. Germline CDR1 is GTSNPN and CDR2 is SVGIG (reference sequence). Trimming cost V 2 bases and J 1 base, with 14 bases left between them.

The rearrangement links TRBV6-5 to TRBJ2-1; 10 nucleotides line up with TRBD1. The V and J ends lost 3 bases and 7 bases, in that order; junction bases with no gene match: 6. The CDR3 runs 15 residues. Germline lookup yields CDR1 MNHEY and CDR2 SVGAGI. This chain's CDR3 is CASSYGTGVGNEQFF. The CDR3 bases are TGTGCCAGCAGTTATGGGACAGGGGTGGGGAATGAGCAGTTCTTC.

The chain employs TRBV2 and TRBJ1-6; D is ambiguous. The V end lost 6 bases, the J end lost 1 base, and 13 bases lay between the germline ends. The length of the CDR3 is 16 residues. Germline CDR1 SNHLY, CDR2 FYNNEI. CDR3 region: CASSQEEVSYNSPLHF. CDR3 nucleotide sequence: TGTGCCAGCAGCCAGGAGGAAGTATCCTATAATTCACCCCTCCACTTT.

The rearrangement links TRBV2 to TRBJ2-2; 7 bases agree with TRBD2. This CDR3 is built from 15 residues. V trimming: 5 bases; J trimming: 4 bases; junction bases outside the gene matches: 7. CDR1 is SNHLY, CDR2 FYNNEI, per germline. The CDR3 DNA is TGTGCCAGCAGTTTCACATGGGGGGGCACCGGGGAGCTGTTTTTT. Protein product: CASSFTWGGTGELFF.